Below, one T cell receptor (beta chain) is given with its context. This clonotype occurred a few times. Its antigen specificity is not known. No clone much larger than this one lies a single base away; base qualities are absent. The hyperthyroidism patients were between 18 and 65 years old and newly diagnosed, with a disease duration of less than 2 months. Patients with uncontrolled infections, other autoimmune diseases, pregnancy or lactation were excluded. Diagnoses were based on clinical symptoms, serum thyroxine and TRAb, thyroid ultrasound and orbital computed tomography. Blood from progressor patients was drawn when they were first diagnosed with hyperthyroidism, before any ophthalmopathy symptoms appeared. PBMCs were separated from roughly 9.6 ml of fresh peripheral blood using Ficoll-Paque density gradient centrifugation. Progressor patients were defined as those initially diagnosed with Graves' hyperthyroidism in whom ophthalmopathy developed during follow-up. Trizol reagent was used to extract total RNA, and RNA quality was then checked on an Agilent 2100 Bioanalyzer.

The CDR3 measures 16 amino acids from cysteine to phenylalanine. Only the CDR3 DNA stays, 48 bases, in frame from base 1. CDR1 and CDR2, per the germline V gene, are MDHEN and SYDVKM. V trim: 5 bases; J trim: 2 bases; unmatched bases: 4. The source of the sample is a study of T cells in Graves' hyperthyroidism and ophthalmopathy (dated by TCRdb to between 2018 and 2021). Looking at the study overall: Peripheral blood samples were taken at initial diagnosis, before any treatment was given. To identify distinguishing TCR V-J signatures, a discovery cohort of about a hundred patients was used, comprising 43 with Graves' ophthalmopathy and some 60 with stable Graves' hyperthyroidism. Prospective prediction of ophthalmopathy was tested in an independent validation cohort of fewer than 20 hyperthyroidism patients and 17 patients who later progressed to ophthalmopathy. For training and testing, the approximately 97 patients in the discovery cohort were randomly divided in a 7:3 ratio. Thyroid tissue and blood T-cell repertoires from six Graves' hyperthyroidism patients were also compared in the study. After sampling, hyperthyroidism patients received methimazole starting at 30 mg daily, and ophthalmopathy patients received high-dose intravenous methylprednisolone. According to the paper, TCR Vbeta CDR3 sequencing was carried out on over 130 peripheral blood samples, which came from over 40 ophthalmopathy, about 75 hyperthyroidism and approximately 17 progressor patients. Overall study results and their limits: Ophthalmopathy was separated from stable hyperthyroidism by a 13 V-J signature model, with about 86% sensitivity and approximately 84% specificity obtained in cross-validation and 80%/75% obtained in testing. Sample size was not statistically predetermined, and blinding of investigators to group allocation was not performed. Most expanded thyroid clonotypes (frequency above 0.001) were also detected in blood, suggesting blood repertoires may reflect thyroid immune responses. In validation, the model predicted progression to ophthalmopathy with about 71% sensitivity and roughly 75% specificity, a median of 6.5 months before onset.

TCR beta CDR3 regions were amplified from RNA transcripts. The first round of RT-PCR for the TCR CDR3 was performed with the HTBI primer set and the Qiagen OneStep RT-PCR kit. Libraries were constructed in a second round of multiplex PCR, after which size selection and purification were performed. Libraries were sequenced paired-end with 100 bp reads on an Illumina HiSeq2000. The study's own analysis went as follows. SOAPnuke was used to process the raw data, throwing out any read that contained adapters or uncalled bases, had a mean Phred below 15, or lacked an exact constant-primer or identifier match. High-quality paired reads were merged using COPE v1.2.5, and each unique nucleotide sequence was defined as a clonotype. MiTCR v1.1 was used to align the clonotypes against IMGT TRBV, TRBD and TRBJ reference segments. The analysis was restricted to V-J combinations with a frequency above 0.0001, which together covered just over 98% of the repertoires. A TCS score was defined as the ratio between F50 (clonal expansion) and ExV (chaos), using BLOSUM62-based TCRdist between CDR3 peptides within each V-J. Welch's t-statistics and random forest reduced 500 to 550 V-J features to about 13, which were used in a naive Bayes classifier (R e1071). Using fastp at Q25 and MiXCR, TCRdb reprocessed the public reads and kept productive beta chains. For every CDR3 protein sequence, its rows merge into one entry that carries the most common genes and DNA. For this entry, the V and J calls and clone size follow TCRdb and not the study's own pipeline. The sample table shows 270,000 or so distinct CDR3 sequences, and over 12% are seen once. The ten largest clones capture 30% of the sample.

The receptor comes from a woman between 50 and 59 years old with Graves' hyperthyroidism that later progressed to Graves' ophthalmopathy. What was sequenced was blood. Recombination joined TRBV28 with TRBJ2-6, with 9 bases in between that match TRBD1. Here is the DNA: TGTGCCAGCAGTAAGGACAGGGGCCCTGGGGCCAACGTCCTGACTTTC. Its translation reads: CASSKDRGPGANVLTF.